The sequence of this T cell receptor (beta chain) was determined in a study of blood T cells in healthy people across ages. Sample-barcoded 5' priming and a J-beta primer mix drove a second PCR of about 6 to 12 cycles. TCRdb itself ran the 5' RACE reads through MiXCR, one entry per CDR3 protein. The table has 600,000 to 1,000,000 distinct CDR3 sequences, 58% seen once. No fewer than 5 micrograms of total RNA were isolated from every sample. As to this clonotype: The antigen remains undetermined.

Study results and caveats: CMV status of donors was not determined, possibly confounding expanded clonotype changes.

The TCR comes from a man younger than 40 in good health. The sequencing input was blood.

Written as DNA, the CDR3 is TGTGCCAGCTCACCCCCACAGGGGAACACTGAAGCTTTCTTT. Encoded protein: CASSPPQGNTEAFF. This chain joins TRBV18 and TRBJ1-1, with D possibly matching TRBD1 (6 bases). With 3 bases removed from V and 1 base from J, the gap between germline ends came to 9 bases. The germline V gene has CDR1 KGHSH and CDR2 LQKENI. The CDR3 has 14 amino acids. The variable domain in full, completed from reference TRBV18 and TRBJ1-1, reads NAGVMQNPRHLVRRRGQEARLRCSPMKGHSHVYWYRQLPEEGLKFMVYLQKENIIDESGMPKERFSAEFPKEGPSILRIQQVVRGDSAAYFCASSPPQGNTEAFFGQGTRLTVV.